The rows below give T cell receptor beta chains drawn from one sample of a study of shared clonotypes between healthy human individuals. Some clones are missing from TCRdb's copy, which holds only in-frame ones; the method was immunoSEQ multiplex PCR. The repertoire has 2.5 million or so clones, around nine tenths of them found once; the top ten carry roughly 0.14%. The sequencing input was naive CD4+ T cells sorted from blood. The source is a man aged 18 to 35 in good health. The CDR3 runs from the conserved cysteine through the conserved F or W. The D gene is left open where the match is weak. For some rows the clone size is stated as once, few or many, or as a class when expanded; others skip it.

>TRBJ1-4|-|-|TRBV15|11
CATSANEKLFF
TGTGCCACCAGCGCTAATGAAAAACTGTTTTTT
>TRBJ2-1|-|once|TRBV6-8|14
CASSYSSIYNEQFF
TGTGCCAGCAGTTACTCGTCCATCTACAATGAGCAGTTCTTC
>TRBJ2-1|TRBD2|-|TRBV30|14
CAWALGGSYNEQFF
TGTGCCTGGGCCCTGGGGGGGTCCTACAATGAGCAGTTCTTC
>TRBJ2-7|-|-|TRBV21-1|14
CASSTGQVRYEQYF
TGTGCCAGCTCCACGGGACAGGTACGCTACGAGCAGTACTTC
>TRBJ2-7|-|-|TRBV4-1|16
CASSPGDQGGVYEQYF
TGCGCCAGCAGCCCGGGTGACCAGGGGGGGGTTTACGAGCAGTACTTC
>TRBJ1-6|TRBD1|-|TRBV18|16
CASSPRTGTDNSPLHF
TGTGCCAGCTCACCGCGAACCGGGACAGATAATTCACCCCTCCACTTT
>TRBJ2-5|TRBD1|-|TRBV19|14
CASSSGQIQETQYF
TGTGCCAGTAGTTCGGGACAGATCCAAGAGACCCAGTACTTC
>TRBJ1-2|-|-|TRBV6-1|13
CASVRDSNYGYTF
TGTGCCAGCGTTCGAGATTCTAACTATGGCTACACCTTC
>TRBJ2-2|TRBD1|-|TRBV6-5|13
CASSWTGTGELFF
TGTGCCAGCAGTTGGACAGGCACCGGGGAGCTGTTTTTT
>TRBJ2-4|TRBD1|-|TRBV6-5|13
CASSRDRGSIQYF
TGTGCCAGCAGCCGGGACAGGGGCAGCATTCAGTACTTC
>TRBJ2-7|TRBD1|-|TRBV6-6|14
CASTLDRVTYEQYF
TGTGCCAGCACCCTGGACAGGGTTACCTACGAGCAGTACTTC
>TRBJ2-7|-|-|TRBV5-3|13
CARSLGPSYEQYF
TGTGCCAGAAGCCTCGGACCCTCCTACGAGCAGTACTTC
>TRBJ1-1|-|-|TRBV6-6|15
CASYIAPGVNTEAFF
TGTGCCAGCTATATCGCCCCAGGGGTGAACACTGAAGCTTTCTTT
>TRBJ2-3|TRBD2|-|TRBV4-1|18
CASSQSTSGGPRTDTQYF
TGCGCCAGCAGCCAATCAACTAGCGGGGGGCCCAGAACAGATACGCAGTATTTT
>TRBJ2-5|TRBD2|once|TRBV11-3|15
CASSPGLAGQETQYF
TGTGCCAGCAGTCCCGGACTAGCGGGACAAGAGACCCAGTACTTC
>TRBJ1-6|-|-|TRBV5-1|15
CASSSGGGDNSPLHF
TGCGCCAGCAGCTCCGGGGGGGGTGATAATTCACCCCTCCACTTT
>TRBJ2-7|-|-|TRBV6-5|15
CASSYRRTSNYEQYF
TGTGCCAGCAGTTACCGGCGGACTTCTAACTACGAGCAGTACTTC